This T cell receptor (beta chain) is from a study of Ad26.COV2.S vaccination and SARS-CoV-2 variants (dated by TCRdb to the early 2020s). For the wider study: Donors in the vaccine arm were drawn from COV1001, a phase I-IIa trial of Ad26.COV2.S in healthy adults that was multicentre, randomized, double-blind and placebo-controlled. Ad26.COV2.S was given intramuscularly at 5x10^10 or 1x10^11 viral particles, as a single shot or as two shots 56 days apart. Sequencing of the TCRbeta repertoire served to evaluate the specificity and breadth of SARS-CoV-2-reactive T cell receptors following Ad26.COV2.S vaccination. A total of 32 samples were included in the TCR-sequenced set, comprising around 19 Ad26.COV2.S vaccine recipients, 5 placebo recipients and 8 SARS-CoV-2 convalescent individuals. Trial participants were randomized into five groups of five, in which low-dose or high-dose Ad26.COV2.S was given once or twice, or placebo was given on both occasions. Blinding of investigators to trial group allocation was maintained during experiments and outcome assessment.

About this clone: It lacks a known antigen. No base-level quality is on record; no much larger clone is a single base apart.

TCRbeta CDR3 regions were sequenced with the immunoSEQ Assay. After extraction, genomic DNA underwent amplification by bias-controlled multiplex PCR, followed by high-throughput sequencing. Concerning the study's data processing: To quantify the absolute abundance of every unique TCRbeta CDR3 region, sequences were collapsed and filtered. T cell fraction was estimated by normalizing TCRbeta template counts to usable DNA, with usable DNA measured through amplification of reference genes found in all nucleated cells. Repertoire TCRs were annotated as SARS-CoV-2-specific when V gene, CDR3 amino acid sequence and J gene were exactly matched to a known reactive TCR set. The reference SARS-CoV-2 TCR set was derived from MIRA and filtered for enrichment in COVID-19-positive ImmuneCODE repertoires, a step that removed public or cross-reactive TCRs. Based on the MIRA antigens, annotated TCRs were further analysed at the level of specific ORF or position within ORF. Breadth was defined as the number of annotated unique rearrangements divided by the total number of unique productive rearrangements, and depth was defined as the summed frequency of the annotated unique rearrangements. Group comparisons of TCR breadth used two-sided Wilcoxon rank-sum tests. TCRdb took this table from immuneACCESS and kept in-frame rearrangements with V and J called. Such tables lack part of the clones; where checked against another copy, unresolved V genes explain under half of the gap, and the rest is unexplained. V, J and clone size are those of that table, while D and trimming were read from the DNA. The sample records approximately 410,000 clones, 70% to 90% of which are singletons. Of the sample, roughly 4% falls within the top ten clones.

V and J lose 2 bases and 4 bases, and a span of 9 bases separates them. CDR1 and CDR2 are read off the germline V gene as KGHSH and LQKENI. The CDR3, cysteine through phenylalanine, is 13 amino acids long. Only CDR3 DNA is held: 39 bases, read in frame from base 1. The study at large found these results: Non-spike TCR breadth was comparable between vaccine and placebo recipients, consistent with the vaccine containing only spike. According to the authors, total T cell responses may have been underestimated by the TCR breadth and depth analyses. After vaccination, spike-specific CD8+ and CD4+ T cell responses were reported to show substantial breadth. The study was not powered to compare responses between vaccine doses or regimens. Compared with placebo recipients, Ad26.COV2.S recipients showed higher spike-specific TCR breadth (P = 0.0014).

Sample treatment or condition, as interpreted from the label and publication: over 15 received Ad26.COV2.S at low or high dose, single or two shots; 5 received placebo; per-sample allocation not given. Repertoires of vaccine and placebo recipients were sequenced from samples taken on day 63 after the first injection. In Cohort 1b, about 25 adults aged 18-55 years were enrolled at a single site in Boston, USA, between 29 July and 7 August 2020. Ad26.COV2.S was a replication-incompetent adenovirus type 26 vector that expressed a prefusion-stabilized SARS-CoV-2 spike protein derived from the original Wuhan strain.

The chain joins TRBV18 to TRBJ2-7, with the D gene call left open. The source was peripheral blood, collected in a trial of Ad26.COV2.S vaccine versus placebo. This receptor was obtained from a person between 18 and 60 years old who received the Ad26.COV2.S COVID-19 vaccine or a placebo. At the DNA level, the sequence is TGTGCCAGCTCACCATACAGAACGTACGAGCAGTACTTC. Its translation is CASSPYRTYEQYF. Reference TRBV18 and TRBJ2-7 genes cover what lies past the CDR3, so the full variable domain is NAGVMQNPRHLVRRRGQEARLRCSPMKGHSHVYWYRQLPEEGLKFMVYLQKENIIDESGMPKERFSAEFPKEGPSILRIQQVVRGDSAAYFCASSPYRTYEQYFGPGTRLTVT.